The clone carrying this T cell receptor (beta chain) was counted only a few times. TCRdb redid the clone calls on the PCR reads using MiXCR. The data hold approximately 30,000 clones, with about 22% observed a single time. The source of the sample is a study of metastatic and nonmetastatic thyroid tumors. Thyroid surgery took place with no prior treatment in any patient. This clonotype was sampled from a female donor with papillary thyroid cancer or a benign thyroid nodule (not recorded which). Some clones in this sample may be carry-over from other donors' samples. The material sequenced was blood.

The CDR3 spells CASSFPPSGDYEQYF. The CDR3 region has the DNA TGTGCCAGCAGTTTCCCCCCTAGCGGAGACTACGAGCAGTACTTC. The chain uses TRBV12-3 or TRBV12-4 and TRBJ2-7; 7 bases agree with TRBD2. V was clipped by 3 bases and J by 3 bases; unmatched bases: 8. This CDR3 is 15 amino acids long.